What follows describes a single T cell receptor beta chain. The entry originates in a study of blood T cell repertoires in COVID-19. Study context: Specimens from acute and convalescent COVID-19 originated in the United States, Italy and Spain.

In the authors' methods: Scientists estimated how many nucleated cells there were by amplifying reference gene primers. TCRdb's copy holds only in-frame clones and misses some; the assay was immunoSEQ multiplex PCR. The DNA was the basis for D and trimming; V, J and clone size are from that table. The sample has 76,000 or so clones, approximately 80% seen once. CDR1 is MDHEN and CDR2 is SYDVKM in the germline V gene. The CDR3 runs to 16 residues. Trimming took 3 bases from V and 4 from J; bases not matched to a gene: 10. The chain is built from TRBV28 and TRBJ1-2; 8 bases align to TRBD1. The sequenced material came from peripheral blood. The clonotype was recovered from a middle-aged man with acute or convalescent COVID-19. This CDR3 reads CASSFYDRGSLYGYTF. DNA of the CDR3: TGTGCCAGCAGTTTCTATGACAGGGGTTCTCTCTATGGCTACACCTTC.